This T cell receptor (beta chain) came from a study of OX40 agonist ivuxolimab in advanced cancers. Study-wide background: Patients received ivuxolimab, an agonistic anti-OX40 (CD134) antibody. Checkpoint inhibitors had been given previously to roughly 40% of patients. The study's findings and limits: The study observed clonal expansion of CD4+ and CD8+ blood T cells by week 6 at 0.1 to 3.0 mg/kg. The study found that CD8+ T cells averaged more expanded clones than CD4+.

Notes on this clone: What it recognizes is unknown.

The CDR3 has 13 amino acids. Trimming took off 0 bases at V and 8 bases at J, with 9 bases between the two ends. Germline assignment: CDR1 SGHDT and CDR2 YYEEEE. Assay used: immunoSEQ multiplex PCR; TCRdb lists only in-frame clones, some missing. The profile shows 48,000 or so clones, over 80% of them singletons. The sequencing here drew on CD4+ or CD8+ T cells sorted from blood, taken in a trial of the OX40 agonist ivuxolimab. This clonotype originated in an adult with an advanced solid tumor such as melanoma, head and neck, liver or kidney cancer. The chain employs TRBV5-6 and TRBJ2-1; tentative D call: TRBD2 (6 bases). The CDR3 spells CASSLAGVYEQFF. The CDR3 nucleotides read TGTGCCAGCAGCTTGGCGGGGGTATATGAGCAGTTCTTC.